This is a list of T cell receptor beta chains from one sample in a study of patients and donors after allogeneic stem cell transplantation. TCRdb re-analysed the RT-PCR reads in MiXCR, keeping a single row per CDR3 protein. The table lists some 880,000 distinct CDR3 sequences, about 20% of them singletons. Sequencing was performed on blood, either unsorted or a sorted T cell fraction (not recorded which). The receptors were sampled from a human donor who was either an allogeneic HSCT recipient or a stem cell or donor lymphocyte infusion donor (not recorded which). It is not recorded whose cells these are; they may come from a transplant donor. Each CDR3 is given with its conserved first and last residue. D genes are given only for firm matches. The listing skips clone size in some rows; elsewhere it reads once, few, many or a size class.

J gene,V gene,D gene,clone size,CDR3 protein,CDR3 DNA
TRBJ2-7,TRBV2,.,.,CASSEARGRKSSYEQYF,TGTGCCAGCAGTGAAGCGCGGGGACGTAAGAGCTCCTACGAGCAGTACTTC
TRBJ1-4,TRBV12-3/TRBV12-4,TRBD1,.,CASSRHRGLDNEKLFF,TGTGCCAGCAGCCGCCACAGGGGGCTTGATAATGAAAAACTGTTTTTT
TRBJ1-1,TRBV12-3/TRBV12-4,TRBD1,.,CASRIRTGHEAEAFF,TGTGCCAGCAGGATTAGGACAGGCCACGAGGCTGAAGCTTTCTTT
TRBJ2-4,TRBV29-1,.,many,CSVAPLGGGNIQYF,TGCAGCGTCGCCCCCCTGGGAGGGGGAAACATTCAGTACTTC
TRBJ2-2,TRBV7-2,.,few,CASSSVGQTTGELFF,TGTGCCAGCAGCTCAGTCGGACAAACCACCGGGGAGCTGTTTTTT
TRBJ2-3,TRBV6-2/TRBV6-3,.,many,CASSFSGVGTDTQYF,TGTGCCAGCAGTTTTTCGGGGGTCGGCACAGATACGCAGTATTTT
TRBJ2-5,TRBV5-4,TRBD2,.,CASSFVAGGPETQYF,TGTGCCAGCAGCTTTGTAGCGGGGGGGCCAGAGACCCAGTACTTC
TRBJ1-5,TRBV12-3/TRBV12-4,TRBD1,.,CASSLNWAGGFGSNQPQHF,TGTGCCAGCAGTTTAAACTGGGCAGGGGGCTTTGGGAGCAATCAGCCCCAGCATTTT
TRBJ2-7,TRBV7-9,.,.,CASSTRTGSRDEQYF,TGTGCCAGCAGCACTCGGACGGGCTCTCGGGACGAGCAGTACTTC
TRBJ2-7,TRBV4-1,.,.,CASSSSQDFPYEQYF,TGCGCCAGCAGCTCGTCACAGGACTTCCCCTACGAGCAGTACTTC
TRBJ1-1,TRBV10-3,.,.,CAISESDDRTGHEAFF,TGTGCCATCAGTGAGTCGGATGACCGGACCGGACATGAAGCTTTCTTT
TRBJ2-5,TRBV5-1,.,.,CASSLVQARETQYF,TGCGCCAGCAGCTTGGTGCAGGCCCGGGAGACCCAGTACTTC
TRBJ2-1,TRBV24-1,TRBD2,.,CATSGGLGREGYNEQFF,TGTGCCACCAGTGGAGGTCTCGGACGGGAGGGCTACAATGAGCAGTTCTTC
TRBJ2-1,TRBV7-8,TRBD2,few,CASTQWSGGRGYNEQFF,TGTGCCAGCACCCAGTGGAGCGGAGGGAGGGGCTACAATGAGCAGTTCTTC
TRBJ1-1,TRBV12-3/TRBV12-4,.,.,CASSRDSTNEAFF,TGTGCCAGCAGTCGGGACTCTACCAATGAAGCTTTCTTT
TRBJ2-3,TRBV14,.,once,CASSPLKENGTDTQYF,TGTGCCAGCAGCCCCTTAAAGGAGAACGGCACAGATACGCAGTATTTT
TRBJ2-7,TRBV18,.,.,CASSPLAGWEQYF,TGTGCCAGCTCACCACTAGCTGGGTGGGAGCAGTACTTC
TRBJ2-1,TRBV3-1,TRBD2,.,CASSPNLAGGPPGNEQFF,TGTGCCAGCAGCCCAAACCTAGCGGGAGGGCCGCCTGGGAATGAGCAGTTCTTC
TRBJ2-5,TRBV28,.,.,CASADGNQETQYF,TGTGCCAGCGCCGACGGAAACCAAGAGACCCAGTACTTC
TRBJ2-7,TRBV5-1,.,many,CASSSGTSLIYEQYF,TGCGCCAGCAGCTCCGGGACGTCACTCATCTACGAGCAGTACTTC
TRBJ2-1,TRBV20-1,TRBD2,.,CSASQLAAGGEQFF,TGCAGTGCTAGTCAACTAGCGGCCGGAGGTGAGCAGTTCTTC
TRBJ1-1,TRBV12-3/TRBV12-4,.,few,CASNLPAGLAFF,TGTGCCAGCAACCTCCCGGCAGGTTTAGCTTTCTTT
TRBJ2-7,TRBV4-1,TRBD1,.,CASSLAGTGVTEQYF,TGCGCCAGCAGCCTCGCAGGGACAGGGGTGACCGAGCAGTACTTC
TRBJ2-5,TRBV12-3/TRBV12-4,.,.,CASSPTSEETQYF,TGTGCCAGCAGCCCCACTAGTGAAGAGACCCAGTACTTC
TRBJ1-5,TRBV12-3/TRBV12-4,TRBD1,.,CASSLGRGLSRDSNQPQHF,TGTGCCAGCAGTTTAGGCAGGGGGCTTTCCCGCGATAGCAATCAGCCCCAGCATTTT
TRBJ2-7,TRBV19,TRBD2,once,CASSMDSGRAYEQYF,TGTGCCAGTAGTATGGATAGCGGGAGGGCCTACGAGCAGTACTTC
TRBJ2-1,TRBV12-3/TRBV12-4,TRBD2,.,CASSLLAVGRFF,TGTGCCAGCAGTTTACTAGCGGTGGGTCGGTTCTTC
TRBJ2-7,TRBV11-1,.,few,CASSPDPSSYEQYF,TGTGCCAGCAGCCCTGACCCGAGCTCCTACGAGCAGTACTTC
TRBJ1-2,TRBV4-3,.,.,CASSQDRGAGGNYGYTF,TGCGCCAGCAGCCAAGATCGGGGCGCAGGCGGTAACTATGGCTACACCTTC
TRBJ1-1,TRBV5-6,.,.,CASRGGRVGTEAFF,TGTGCCAGCAGGGGAGGGCGTGTGGGCACTGAAGCTTTCTTT
TRBJ2-1,TRBV20-1,TRBD2,.,CSALASGRYNEQFF,TGCAGTGCCCTGGCTAGCGGGAGGTACAATGAGCAGTTCTTC
TRBJ2-3,TRBV9,.,many,CASSLDIAPDTDTQYF,TGTGCCAGCAGCCTAGATATTGCCCCTGACACAGATACGCAGTATTTT
TRBJ2-1,TRBV3-1,.,.,CASSQNHNEQFF,TGTGCCAGCAGCCAGAACCACAATGAGCAGTTCTTC
TRBJ2-1,TRBV7-2,.,many,CASSLVLYNEQFF,TGTGCCAGCAGTTTAGTCCTCTACAATGAGCAGTTCTTC
TRBJ2-1,TRBV11-3,.,.,CASSFTTGGQLYNEQFF,TGTGCCAGCAGCTTTACTACGGGGGGACAACTGTACAATGAGCAGTTCTTC
TRBJ2-2,TRBV6-1,.,.,CASSEVQGANTGELFF,TGTGCCAGCAGTGAAGTTCAGGGAGCGAACACCGGGGAGCTGTTTTTT
TRBJ2-3,TRBV28,TRBD1,.,CASSHPTGSVIVTDTQYF,TGTGCCAGCAGCCATCCGACAGGGTCGGTGATCGTCACAGATACGCAGTATTTT
TRBJ1-1,TRBV6-1,TRBD1,.,CASSPHRGLSDTEAFF,TGTGCCAGCAGTCCACACAGGGGGCTGAGTGACACTGAAGCTTTCTTT
TRBJ2-7,TRBV6-2/TRBV6-3,TRBD2,few,CASTTSGLALSYEQYF,TGTGCCAGCACCACTTCAGGACTAGCGCTCTCCTACGAGCAGTACTTC
TRBJ2-5,TRBV28,.,.,CASSLGVSGRKETQYF,TGTGCCAGCAGTTTAGGTGTCTCTGGTCGAAAAGAGACCCAGTACTTC
TRBJ2-5,TRBV6-2/TRBV6-3,TRBD1,.,CASSYPRTGLYQETQYF,TGTGCCAGCAGTTACCCTAGGACAGGGCTGTACCAAGAGACCCAGTACTTC
TRBJ2-3,TRBV9,.,few,CASSVAGFRTDTQYF,TGTGCCAGCAGCGTAGCAGGGTTCCGCACAGATACGCAGTATTTT
TRBJ2-7,TRBV20-1,.,.,CSASPEADYEQYF,TGCAGTGCTAGCCCGGAGGCTGACTACGAGCAGTACTTC
TRBJ2-5,TRBV9,TRBD2,few,CASSEGTSVAETQYF,TGTGCCAGCAGCGAAGGGACTAGCGTCGCCGAGACCCAGTACTTC
TRBJ2-1,TRBV24-1,TRBD1,.,CATSDPKGQGDNEQFF,TGTGCCACCAGTGACCCTAAAGGACAGGGCGACAATGAGCAGTTCTTC
TRBJ2-1,TRBV6-2/TRBV6-3,TRBD2,.,CASSPRGASGFSYDEQFF,TGTGCCAGCAGTCCCCGTGGGGCTAGCGGATTCTCGTACGATGAGCAGTTCTTC
TRBJ2-1,TRBV11-2,TRBD2,few,CASSPLSGGEQFF,TGTGCCAGCAGCCCCCTTAGCGGGGGTGAGCAGTTCTTC
TRBJ2-7,TRBV10-3,.,many,CAISEPTEYEQYF,TGTGCCATCAGTGAGCCGACAGAATACGAGCAGTACTTC
TRBJ2-4,TRBV19,.,.,CASSTLTLAKNIQYF,TGTGCCAGTAGTACATTGACACTAGCCAAAAACATTCAGTACTTC
TRBJ1-1,TRBV5-6,.,.,CASSPLSRPSSRNTEAFF,TGTGCCAGCAGCCCGCTATCGCGCCCATCTTCTCGGAACACTGAAGCTTTCTTT
TRBJ2-3,TRBV29-1,TRBD2,few,CSVMSGLAVGRGTDTQYF,TGCAGCGTGATGTCGGGACTAGCGGTTGGGCGAGGCACAGATACGCAGTATTTT
TRBJ1-6,TRBV20-1,.,few,CSARTANNSPLHF,TGCAGTGCTAGAACAGCCAATAATTCACCCCTCCACTTT
TRBJ2-7,TRBV27,TRBD2,few,CASKRLAGVDEQYF,TGTGCCAGCAAGAGACTAGCGGGGGTCGACGAGCAGTACTTC
TRBJ1-5,TRBV28,.,.,CASSRRTVISNQPQHF,TGTGCCAGCAGCAGACGGACCGTCATTAGCAATCAGCCCCAGCATTTT
TRBJ2-5,TRBV24-1,TRBD1,.,CATSDLDRGRETQYF,TGTGCCACCAGTGATTTAGACAGGGGTCGTGAGACCCAGTACTTC
TRBJ1-1,TRBV20-1,.,few,CSARLDRNTEAFF,TGCAGTGCTAGATTGGACAGGAACACTGAAGCTTTCTTT
TRBJ1-1,TRBV20-1,.,many,CSARDLEAFF,TGCAGTGCTAGAGATCTGGAAGCTTTCTTT
TRBJ2-7,TRBV27,.,.,CASSLSYLGGEQYF,TGTGCCAGCAGTTTGAGTTATCTGGGAGGCGAGCAGTACTTC
TRBJ2-3,TRBV5-1,TRBD2,.,CASSLVPSGGATDTQYF,TGCGCCAGCAGCTTGGTTCCTAGCGGGGGGGCTACAGATACGCAGTATTTT